The 29 T cell receptor delta chains in this list originate from one sample, sequenced in a study of gamma-delta T cells after stem cell transplantation. TCRdb reanalyzed the RT-PCR reads using CATT. The table includes about 6,500 delta-chain clones, 25% detected once. What was sequenced was gamma-delta T cells. All receptors come from a human donor. It is not recorded whose cells these are; they may come from a transplant donor.

To note about this clone: One base away lies a much larger clone, so this may be a sequencing read error. The sample carries other DNA sequences with the same CDR3. The chain is built from TRDV2 and TRDJ1, with 10 bases lining up with TRDD3. The CDR3 length is 20 residues. Per germline, CDR1 GEAIGNYY and CDR2 EKD. This CDR3 reads CACDKISLIGGYKSTDKLIF. CDR3 nucleotides: TGTGCCTGCGACAAGATTTCGCTTATTGGGGGATACAAGAGCACCGATAAACTCATCTTT.

This clone counts as medium-sized. V is TRDV2 and J is TRDJ1, with D perhaps matching TRDD3 (6 bases). The V end lost 3 bases, the J end lost 0 bases, and 19 bases lay between the germline ends. The germline V gene encodes CDR1 GEAIGNYY and CDR2 EKD. The length of the CDR3 is 17 residues. The CDR3 DNA follows: TGTGCCTGTGACGGGGTGGGGATGGGAACCAACACCGATAAACTCATCTTT. Translated: CACDGVGMGTNTDKLIF.

The V and J genes are TRDV2 and TRDJ1; TRDD3 agrees at 11 bases. The V gene's germline CDR1 is GEAIGNYY and CDR2 EKD. The CDR3 totals 17 residues. The V and J ends lost 3 bases and 3 bases, in that order; junction bases with no gene match: 11. The CDR3: CACDQITGGYEADKLIF. The CDR3 nucleotides are TGTGCCTGTGACCAAATTACTGGGGGATATGAGGCCGATAAACTCATCTTT.

By sample fraction, this clone is medium-sized (0.01 to 0.1%). The genes are TRDV2 and TRDJ3; 8 bases are a match to TRDD3. The V gene end was trimmed by 0 bases and the J gene end by 3 bases; junction bases not matched to a gene: 18. Per the germline V gene, CDR1 is GEAIGNYY and CDR2 is EKD. The CDR3 covers 22 residues. The CDR3 DNA reads as TGTGCCTGTGACACCCCCTCCGAAGGCTGGGGGACCCGGCGCTGGGACACCCGACAGATGTTTTTC. It is translated as CACDTPSEGWGTRRWDTRQMFF.

This clone was observed a handful of times. This chain joins TRDV1 and TRDJ1; possibly TRDD3 for D (6 bases). Germline-derived CDR1 and CDR2 are TSWWSYY and QGS. V lost 1 base and J 4 bases, leaving 13 bases between the germline ends. This CDR3 spans 15 amino acids. This CDR3 is CALGEPSGGVDKLIF. The CDR3 coding sequence is TGTGCTCTTGGGGAACCGAGTGGGGGGGTCGATAAACTCATCTTT.

This clone was observed a few times. V gene TRDV2 combines with J gene TRDJ3; 13 bases map to TRDD3. V shed 3 bases and J 1 base; nucleotides not matched to a gene: 8. The CDR3 loop spans 20 amino acids. Germline V CDR1 and CDR2: GEAIGNYY, EKD. The CDR3 loop reads CACDPTGGYATSWDTRQMFF. In nucleotides, the CDR3 is TGTGCCTGTGACCCTACTGGGGGATACGCAACATCCTGGGACACCCGACAGATGTTTTTC.

The chain combines TRDV2 with TRDJ1; 10 positions agree with TRDD3. CDR3 length: 19 residues. V lost 0 bases to trimming and J lost 3 bases; unmatched junction nucleotides: 15. CDR1 GEAIGNYY and CDR2 EKD come from the germline V gene. CDR3 loop: CACDTVIIGGYSLADKLIF. The CDR3, as DNA: TGTGCCTGTGACACCGTGATCATTGGGGGATACAGTCTAGCCGATAAACTCATCTTT.

This rearrangement joins TRDV2 to TRDJ1, with D tentatively TRDD3 (8 bases). Trimming cost V 0 bases and J 4 bases, with 44 bases left between them. CDR3 length equals 25 residues. Germline assignment: CDR1 GEAIGNYY and CDR2 EKD. CDR3 in DNA: TGTGCCTGTGACACCGTCGTTTCCTACCCGTGGACTGGGGGCCAATCCCTCGAGTACATCGATAAACTCATCTTT. Its translation: CACDTVVSYPWTGGQSLEYIDKLIF.

This clone has just a few counts. The CDR3 bases are TGTGCTCTTGGGGAACGGGGCTCCTACTGGGGGATACGCGGGACCGATAAACTCATCTTT. Translation gives CALGERGSYWGIRGTDKLIF. This chain links TRDV1 with TRDJ1, with 13 bases that match TRDD3. V lost 1 base and J lost 2; bases outside the gene matches: 13. Germline V gives CDR1 TSWWSYY, CDR2 QGS. The CDR3 length is 20 residues.

Note on this clone: An end of the junction differs from the germline gene, which may be a read error. The sample holds other DNA sequences that translate to the same CDR3. CDR3 DNA sequence: TGTGCCTGTGACACCGTAGGGGCTCTCCCTCGGGATAAACTCATCTTC. It translates to CACDTVGALPRDKLIF. The chain employs TRDV2 and TRDJ1; tentative D call: TRDD3 (6 bases). The CDR3 has 16 amino acids. Germline CDR1 and CDR2: GEAIGNYY and EKD.

The J gene is TRDJ3, the V gene TRDV2, with 9 bases that match TRDD3. J gave up 0 bases and V 3 bases, and 11 bases lay outside the gene matches. This CDR3 region has 20 residues. Germline V gene data show CDR1 as GEAIGNYY and CDR2 as EKD. CDR3 DNA sequence: TGTGCCTGTGACCCTTTGGTACTGGGGGAGAGCTCCTGGGACACCCGACAGATGTTTTTC. It specifies CACDPLVLGESSWDTRQMFF.

This clone was seen more than once but under ten times. A far larger clone lies a single base away; this is likely a read error. The rearrangement links TRDV2 to TRDJ1, with 11 bases matching TRDD3. Germline V gene data show CDR1 as GEAIGNYY and CDR2 as EKD. CDR3 length: 19 amino acids. CDR3 loop: CACDTAGGYRGKSTDKPIF. In DNA, the CDR3 is TGTGCCTGTGACACCGCTGGGGGATACCGGGGGAAGAGCACCGATAAACCCATCTTT.

As concerns this clone: A read error may be the cause here, since a much bigger clone is one base away. The rearrangement uses TRDV2 and TRDJ1; maybe TRDD3 (5 bases). Germline V gene data show CDR1 as GEAIGNYY and CDR2 as EKD. The CDR3 contains 16 residues. CDR3 amino acids: CACDTVGHTGTEKPIF. CDR3 nucleotides: TGTGCCTGTGACACCGTGGGTCATACGGGTACTGAAAAACCCATCTTT.

Within the sample, this clone is medium-sized. The chain joins TRDV2 to TRDJ1; 12 positions agree with TRDD3. Germline V gives CDR1 GEAIGNYY, CDR2 EKD. J gave up 3 bases and V 5 bases, and 9 bases lay outside the gene matches. The length of the CDR3 is 16 residues. The CDR3 region has the DNA TGTGCCTGTGTCCTACTGGGGGATACAGGGTCCGATAAACTCATCTTT. It is translated as CACVLLGDTGSDKLIF.

The genes are TRDV3 and TRDJ2, with 7 bases matching TRDD2. V was pared by 1 base and J by 10 bases, with 15 bases of the junction left unmatched. Germline V lookup: CDR1 TVYSNPD, CDR2 GDNSRS (reference sequence). The CDR3 length is 15 residues. The CDR3 DNA sequence: TGTGCCTTTAATAGCCCTTCCTTCCCAGCCCTACAACTCTTCTTT. Encoded protein: CAFNSPSFPALQLFF.

The rearrangement uses TRAV38-2/DV8 and TRDJ1; a weak D match, TRDD2 (5 bases). The CDR3 extends over 20 amino acids. Germline values: CDR1 TSESDYY, CDR2 QEAYKQQN. V shed 3 bases and J shed 0 bases, with 27 bases lying between them. The CDR3 DNA reads TGTGCTTATAGGAATCCCCGCCTTCAGTGGGAGCTTCTGTACACCGATAAACTCATCTTT. Translated, it gives CAYRNPRLQWELLYTDKLIF.

By sample fraction, this clone is medium-sized. The chain uses TRDV2 and TRDJ4; 7 bases match TRDD3. Per the germline V gene, CDR1 is GEAIGNYY and CDR2 is EKD. The CDR3 sequence is 16 residues long. V was clipped by 2 bases and J by 0 bases; unmatched bases: 11. The CDR3 loop reads CACDKGYALPARPLIF. CDR3 sequence (DNA): TGTGCCTGTGACAAAGGATACGCTCTCCCCGCCAGACCCCTGATCTTT.

Judged by abundance, this clone is medium-sized (0.01 to 0.1%). The chain links TRDV2 to TRDJ1, with TRDD3 matching over 11 bases. In germline, CDR1 is GEAIGNYY, CDR2 EKD. There are 14 residues in the CDR3. The ends lost 0 bases at V and 6 bases at J; junction bases unmatched: 2. CDR3 sequence (DNA): TGTGCCTGTGACACCCTACTGGGGGATAATAAACTCATCTTT. It translates to CACDTLLGDNKLIF.

This clone was picked up a small number of times. This sequence joins TRDV2 and TRDJ1; TRDD3 matches at 7 bases. Germline CDR1 and CDR2: GEAIGNYY and EKD. The CDR3 length is 16 residues. The V segment lost 0 bases and the J segment 2 bases; nucleotides outside the gene matches: 8. In DNA, the CDR3 is TGTGCCTGTGACACCCTGGGGGCCCTCCGAACCGATAAACTCATCTTT. Amino acid sequence: CACDTLGALRTDKLIF.

In regard to this clone: This could be a read error, since a much larger clone is one nucleotide away. The chain combines TRDV1 with TRDJ3; 11 bases line up with TRDD3. The CDR3 consists of 22 residues. From germline, CDR1 is TSWWSYY and CDR2 QGS. The J segment lost 2 bases and the V segment lost 4 bases, leaving 16 bases of the junction unmatched. CDR3 nucleotides: TGTGCTCTTGGGGTCCTTCCCCTCAAACTGGGGGATAAAACCTGGGACACCCGACAGATGTTTTTC. This codes for CALGVLPLKLGDKTWDTRQMFF.

A remark on this clone: Given a much more abundant clone one base away, this may be a read error. This chain joins TRDV2 and TRDJ3; tentative D call: TRDD2 (5 bases). The germline V and J ends were trimmed by 5 bases and 2 bases, with 33 bases remaining between them. Germline V lookup: CDR1 GEAIGNYY, CDR2 EKD. There are 23 residues in the CDR3. Here the CDR3 DNA reads TGTGCCTGTGGCTCCATTCCTGATCGCATTACCTCACAAAACGCCTGGGACACCCGACAGATGTTTTTC. This codes for CACGSIPDRITSQNAWDTRQMFF.

About this clone itself: A far bigger clonotype differs at one base, so this is likely a read error. This chain joins TRDV2 and TRDJ1; possibly TRDD3 for D (6 bases). CDR3 length: 12 residues. V gave up 3 bases and J gave up 11 bases, with 15 bases separating them. Germline CDR1 GEAIGNYY, CDR2 EKD. CDR3 nucleotides: TGTGCCTGTGACCTTCATGTTGGGGGGCTCATCTTT. Its protein product is CACDLHVGGLIF.

This clone was seen a handful of times. The chain links TRDV2 to TRDJ1; 13 nucleotides agree with TRDD3. The CDR3 length is 19 residues. Germline assignment: CDR1 GEAIGNYY and CDR2 EKD. V was clipped by 1 base and J by 6 bases; unmatched bases: 16. The CDR3 DNA follows: TGTGCCTGTGACACTCTACCTTACTGGGGGATACGCAAGCTCAATAAACTCATCTTT. It codes for CACDTLPYWGIRKLNKLIF.

This clone is classed as medium-sized. The chain uses TRDV2 and TRDJ1, with TRDD3 matching over 8 bases. The length of the CDR3 is 18 residues. The V gene end was trimmed by 0 bases and the J gene end by 4 bases; junction bases not matched to a gene: 15. Germline CDR1 reads GEAIGNYY; CDR2 reads EKD. In nucleotides, the CDR3 is TGTGCCTGTGACACCGTCACTGGGGGCCCAAAGCCGGGCGATAAACTCATCTTT. This gives the protein CACDTVTGGPKPGDKLIF.

Remarks on this clone: A much larger clone lies a single base off, so this may be a read error. Other DNA sequences in this specimen translate into the identical CDR3. The chain combines TRDV1 with TRDJ1; D is undetermined. Germline assignment: CDR1 TSWWSYY and CDR2 QGS. This CDR3 has 21 residues. The CDR3 nucleotides are TGTGCTCTTGGGGAACTAGGAAAAAGTCGTACCGGACTACAGTACACTGATAAACTCATCTTT. Translating it yields CALGELGKSRTGLQYTDKLIF.

This clone is medium-sized within its sample. The gene calls are TRDV2 and TRDJ1; TRDD3 matches at 12 bases. Unmatched junction bases numbered 8, after V lost 4 bases and J lost 3 bases. The CDR3 is 16 amino acids. CDR1 and CDR2 (germline): GEAIGNYY, EKD. DNA of the CDR3: TGTGCCTGTGAACCGCTGGGGGATACGACTGCCGATAAACTCATCTTT. Amino acid sequence: CACEPLGDTTADKLIF.

The chain carries TRDV2 and TRDJ3, with 9 bases identical to TRDD3. The CDR3 runs 20 residues. Germline CDR1 is GEAIGNYY and CDR2 is EKD. The junction had 8 bases not matched to a gene; V was cut back by 0 bases and J by 0 bases. This chain's CDR3 is CACDTVSGDTGSWDTRQMFF. The CDR3 DNA sequence: TGTGCCTGTGACACCGTATCGGGGGATACCGGCTCCTGGGACACCCGACAGATGTTTTTC.

This clone is medium-sized (0.01 to 0.1%) by share. The V and J genes are TRDV2 and TRDJ1; 11 positions agree with TRDD3. The J segment lost 0 bases and the V segment lost 3 bases, leaving 11 bases of the junction unmatched. Germline loops: CDR1 GEAIGNYY, CDR2 EKD. The CDR3 runs to 18 residues. CDR3 amino acids: CACDPVQFGGYDTDKLIF. For the CDR3, the DNA is TGTGCCTGTGACCCGGTTCAATTTGGGGGATACGACACCGATAAACTCATCTTT.

This chain joins TRDV2 and TRDJ1, with TRDD3 as a possible D gene (5 bases). The CDR3 totals 17 residues. V dropped 0 bases and J dropped 3 bases, with 19 bases sitting between them. The germline V gene encodes CDR1 GEAIGNYY and CDR2 EKD. Written as DNA, the CDR3 is TGTGCCTGTGACACCGTTGGGGTCGGCTTACACCCCGATAAACTCATCTTT. This gives the protein CACDTVGVGLHPDKLIF.